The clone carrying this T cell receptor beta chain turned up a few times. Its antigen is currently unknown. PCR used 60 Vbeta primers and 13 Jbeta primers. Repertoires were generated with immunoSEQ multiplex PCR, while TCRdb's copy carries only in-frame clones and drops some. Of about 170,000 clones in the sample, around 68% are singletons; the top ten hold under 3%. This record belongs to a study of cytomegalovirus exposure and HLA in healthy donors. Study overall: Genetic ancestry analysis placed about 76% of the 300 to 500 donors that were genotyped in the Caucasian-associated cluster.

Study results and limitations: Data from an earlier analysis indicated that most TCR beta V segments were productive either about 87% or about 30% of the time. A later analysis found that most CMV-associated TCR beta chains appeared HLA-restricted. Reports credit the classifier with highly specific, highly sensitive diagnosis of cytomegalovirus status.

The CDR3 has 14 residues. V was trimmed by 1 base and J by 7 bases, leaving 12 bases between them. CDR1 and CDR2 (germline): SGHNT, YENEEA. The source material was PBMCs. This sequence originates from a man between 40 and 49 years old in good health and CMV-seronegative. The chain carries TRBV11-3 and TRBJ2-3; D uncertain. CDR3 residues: CASSLGGQGNTQYF. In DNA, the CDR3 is TGTGCCAGCAGCTTAGGAGGCCAAGGAAATACGCAGTATTTT.